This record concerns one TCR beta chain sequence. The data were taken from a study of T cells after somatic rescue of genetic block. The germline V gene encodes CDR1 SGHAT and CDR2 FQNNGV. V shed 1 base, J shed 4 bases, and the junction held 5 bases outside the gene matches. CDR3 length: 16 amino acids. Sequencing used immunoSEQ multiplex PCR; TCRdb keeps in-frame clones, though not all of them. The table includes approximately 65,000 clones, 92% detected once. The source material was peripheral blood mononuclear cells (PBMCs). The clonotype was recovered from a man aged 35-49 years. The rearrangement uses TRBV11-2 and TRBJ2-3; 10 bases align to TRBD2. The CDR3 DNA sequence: TGTGCCAGCAGCTTAGGGGCTAGCGGGAGCGCAGATACGCAGTATTTT. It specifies CASSLGASGSADTQYF.